Following are 28 T cell receptor beta chains from one sample sequenced in a study of shared clonotypes between healthy human individuals. Repertoires were generated with immunoSEQ multiplex PCR, while TCRdb's copy carries only in-frame clones and drops some. The sample carries about 600,000 clones, 98% recorded once. Naive CD8 cells lacked CD45RO and underwent positive selection for CCR7, leaving out terminally differentiated effector memory CD45RA+ cells. Specimen: naive CD8+ T cells sorted from blood. These receptors all stem from a man under 40 in good health.

The CDR3, as DNA: TGCAGCGTTGAGATTTCGGGCAGAGCGAATGGCTACACCTTC. Translation: CSVEISGRANGYTF. The chain is built from TRBV29-1 and TRBJ1-2; D unresolved. The CDR3 consists of 14 residues. The germline gives CDR1 SQVTM, CDR2 ANQGSEA. V gave up 3 bases and J gave up 6 bases, with 17 bases separating them. The full variable domain, completed using reference TRBV29-1 and TRBJ1-2, is SAVISQKPSRDICQRGTSLTIQCQVDSQVTMMFWYRQQPGQSLTLIATANQGSEATYESGFVIDKFPISRPNLTFSTLTVSNMSPEDSSIYLCSVEISGRANGYTFGSGTRLTVV.

The V call is TRBV9, the J call TRBJ1-5, with 10 nucleotides matching TRBD1. Trimming took 3 bases from V and 4 from J; bases not matched to a gene: 7. The CDR3 runs 16 residues. CDR1 is SGDLS and CDR2 is YYNGEE in the germline V gene. The CDR3 DNA reads as TGTGCCAGCAGCGCCCCCCGGGACAGGGGAAATCAGCCCCAGCATTTT. Protein sequence: CASSAPRDRGNQPQHF.

The CDR3 DNA sequence: TGTGCCAGCAGTGATTATAGGTTGGAGGGAAACACCATATATTTT. This gives the protein CASSDYRLEGNTIYF. This chain joins TRBV2 and TRBJ1-3, with D unclear. The germline V and J ends were trimmed by 3 bases and 4 bases, with 13 bases remaining between them. Germline CDR1 and CDR2: SNHLY and FYNNEI. The CDR3 is made up of 15 amino acids.

The V call is TRBV29-1, the J call TRBJ2-3, with 9 bases lining up with TRBD2. The V segment lost 7 bases and the J segment 2 bases; nucleotides outside the gene matches: 13. Germline CDR1 SQVTM, CDR2 ANQGSEA. This CDR3 is built from 16 residues. CDR3 loop: CSAVGDPSGVTDTQYF. For the CDR3, the DNA is TGCAGCGCCGTTGGGGACCCTAGCGGGGTCACAGATACGCAGTATTTT.

The V and J genes are TRBV19 and TRBJ1-5, with D unclear. CDR3 size: 14 residues. Per germline, CDR1 LNHDA and CDR2 SQIVND (reference sequence). Trimming left V 7 bases short and J 1 base short, with 11 bases between. In DNA, the CDR3 is TGTGCCAGTACTCTGGGTGGGAGCAATCAGCCCCAGCATTTT. Encoded protein: CASTLGGSNQPQHF. Using reference TRBV19 and TRBJ1-5 for the parts outside the CDR3, the full variable domain is DGGITQSPKYLFRKEGQNVTLSCEQNLNHDAMYWYRQDPGQGLRLIYYSQIVNDFQKGDIAEGYSVSREKKESFPLTVTSAQKNPTAFYLCASTLGGSNQPQHFGDGTRLSIL.

The chain carries TRBV25-1 and TRBJ2-1; 7 positions match TRBD1. Germline CDR1 reads MGHDK; CDR2 reads SYGVNS. This CDR3 has 17 residues. The ends lost 7 bases at V and 6 bases at J; junction bases unmatched: 18. The CDR3 is CASNSRTGNHRLNEQFF. CDR3 coding DNA: TGTGCCAGCAACAGCAGGACAGGTAACCACCGTCTCAATGAGCAGTTCTTC.

The rearrangement joins TRBV28 to TRBJ2-7; TRBD2 matches at 7 bases. The germline CDR1 and CDR2 sequences are MDHEN and SYDVKM. The length of the CDR3 is 16 residues. V shed 6 bases and J 6 bases; nucleotides not matched to a gene: 17. In DNA form, the CDR3 reads TGTGCCAGCAGCCGACTACCGGGGCGGGAGAGAAGCGAGCAGTACTTC. This gives the protein CASSRLPGRERSEQYF.

The genes are TRBV2 and TRBJ1-1; D ambiguous. Germline V gene sequence: CDR1 SNHLY, CDR2 FYNNEI. The CDR3 is 17 amino acids. Trimming cost V 0 bases and J 6 bases, with 20 bases left between them. CDR3 amino acids: CASSEAPVGGVGAEAFF. CDR3 DNA: TGTGCCAGCAGTGAAGCGCCAGTGGGCGGGGTTGGCGCTGAAGCTTTCTTT.

The chain uses TRBV11-2 and TRBJ2-3, with 9 bases that match TRBD2. Trimming took 3 bases from V and 5 from J; bases not matched to a gene: 9. The CDR3 is 16 amino acids. Germline V gene sequence: CDR1 SGHAT, CDR2 FQNNGV. CDR3 amino acids: CASSFPSAGGEDTQYF. In DNA form, the CDR3 reads TGTGCCAGCAGCTTCCCTTCGGCGGGAGGGGAAGATACGCAGTATTTT.

The chain recombines TRBV9 with TRBJ2-7; D may correspond to TRBD1 or TRBD2 (5 bases each). Germline CDR1 reads SGDLS; CDR2 reads YYNGEE. The CDR3 covers 14 residues. Trimming pared 3 bases from V and 2 bases from J, leaving 12 bases between. CDR3 nucleotides: TGTGCCAGCAGCGCCCGGGACCTTACCTACGAGCAGTACTTC. It is translated as CASSARDLTYEQYF.

The chain employs TRBV28 and TRBJ2-5; tentatively, D is TRBD1 (5 bases). Germline CDR1 MDHEN, CDR2 SYDVKM. The CDR3 covers 15 residues. The V gene lost 3 bases and the J gene lost 5 bases, with 16 bases spanning the gap. The CDR3 DNA reads as TGTGCCAGCAGTTTTGGAGTTACAGGAAGCGAGACCCAGTACTTC. As protein: CASSFGVTGSETQYF.

The gene calls are TRBV15 and TRBJ1-1; 8 bases are a match to TRBD1. V lost 2 bases and J lost 6; bases outside the gene matches: 5. The CDR3 consists of 14 residues. CDR1 is LNHNV and CDR2 is YYDKDF in the germline V gene (reference sequence). CDR3 sequence reads: CATSRRQGAAEAFF. Here the CDR3 DNA reads TGTGCCACCAGCAGAAGGCAGGGGGCCGCTGAAGCTTTCTTT.

The rearrangement joins TRBV7-8 to TRBJ2-5, with D perhaps TRBD1 (6 bases). Looked up from germline, CDR1 is SGHVS and CDR2 is FQNEAQ. V lost 2 bases, J lost 2 bases, and 12 bases lay in between. This CDR3 region has 15 residues. CDR3 protein: CASSLRTGQQETQYF. CDR3 DNA sequence: TGTGCCAGCAGCTTACGGACGGGACAACAAGAGACCCAGTACTTC.

The J gene is TRBJ2-1, the V gene TRBV15; 13 bases fit TRBD2. This CDR3 spans 14 amino acids. After removal of 5 bases from V and 9 bases from J, the junction contained 4 bases not matched to a gene. Germline CDR1 and CDR2: LNHNV and YYDKDF (reference sequence). The CDR3 protein is CATSGLAGVVEQFF. The CDR3, as DNA: TGTGCCACCAGCGGACTAGCGGGAGTAGTTGAGCAGTTCTTC.

The genes are TRBV9 and TRBJ1-2; 7 bases agree with TRBD1. The germline gives CDR1 SGDLS, CDR2 YYNGEE. The length of the CDR3 is 14 residues. Unmatched junction bases numbered 6, after V lost 0 bases and J lost 7 bases. The CDR3 coding sequence is TGTGCCAGCAGCGTAGTAGGGGGCATTGGTGGCTACACCTTC. Protein product: CASSVVGGIGGYTF.

The V gene is TRBV2, the J gene TRBJ1-1; 8 bases are a match to TRBD1. The CDR3 is 14 amino acids. Germline V lookup: CDR1 SNHLY, CDR2 FYNNEI. J gave up 6 bases and V 5 bases, and 8 bases lay outside the gene matches. The CDR3, as DNA: TGTGCCAGCAGTTACGGACAGGGACAGGCTGAAGCTTTCTTT. The encoded protein is CASSYGQGQAEAFF.

This chain links TRBV5-6 with TRBJ2-1; 7 nucleotides match TRBD1. This CDR3 has 14 residues. J lost 5 bases, V lost 4 bases, and 6 bases had no gene match. In germline, CDR1 is SGHDT, CDR2 YYEEEE. CDR3 bases: TGTGCCAGCAGCCATCAAACAGGGGACAATGAGCAGTTCTTC. It yields the protein CASSHQTGDNEQFF.

V is TRBV9 and J is TRBJ2-7; D is unresolved. From germline, CDR1 is SGDLS and CDR2 YYNGEE. This CDR3 comprises 14 residues. V lost 0 bases and J 4 bases, leaving 11 bases between the germline ends. The CDR3 is CASSVGRQGYEQYF. The DNA of the CDR3 is TGTGCCAGCAGCGTAGGGCGCCAAGGGTACGAGCAGTACTTC.

The V and J genes are TRBV15 and TRBJ2-7; possibly TRBD1 for D (6 bases). Trimming pared 3 bases from V and 0 bases from J, leaving 24 bases between. Germline values: CDR1 LNHNV, CDR2 YYDKDF (reference sequence). The CDR3 is 19 residues long. The CDR3 nucleotides are TGTGCCACCAGCAGGTTGGGACAACTGACGGGACCGTCCTCCTACGAGCAGTACTTC. This gives the protein CATSRLGQLTGPSSYEQYF. Filled out from reference TRBV15 and TRBJ2-7, the complete variable domain reads DAMVIQNPRYQVTQFGKPVTLSCSQTLNHNVMYWYQQKSSQAPKLLFHYYDKDFNNEADTPDNFQSRRPNTSFCFLDIRSPGLGDTAMYLCATSRLGQLTGPSSYEQYFGPGTRLTVT.

The rearrangement uses TRBV6-5 and TRBJ1-2; TRBD1 is a possible D gene (6 bases). Germline V gene lookup returns CDR1 MNHEY and CDR2 SVGAGI. The ends were cut back, 0 bases at V and 6 bases at J, with 8 bases in the middle. This CDR3 is built from 13 residues. The CDR3 sequence is CASSYSGGHGYTF. CDR3 DNA sequence: TGTGCCAGCAGTTACTCTGGGGGGCATGGCTACACCTTC.

The gene calls are TRBV27 and TRBJ1-5, with unresolved D. The CDR3 loop spans 14 amino acids. CDR1 MNHEY and CDR2 SMNVEV come from the germline V gene (reference sequence). The V end lost 3 bases, the J end lost 0 bases, and 6 bases lay between the germline ends. The CDR3 protein is CASSLRYSNQPQHF. The CDR3 bases are TGTGCCAGCAGTTTGAGGTATAGCAATCAGCCCCAGCATTTT.

The chain uses TRBV7-3 and TRBJ2-3; 8 nucleotides match TRBD2. Germline CDR1 and CDR2: SGHTA and FQGTGA. After removal of 4 bases from V and 0 bases from J, the junction contained 3 bases not matched to a gene. The CDR3 has 15 amino acids. CDR3 protein: CASSSSGGSTDTQYF. In nucleotides, the CDR3 is TGTGCCAGCAGCTCAAGCGGGGGAAGCACAGATACGCAGTATTTT.

The chain employs TRBV7-8 and TRBJ2-1; 7 bases map to TRBD1. This CDR3 is built from 14 residues. The germline gives CDR1 SGHVS, CDR2 FQNEAQ. V was clipped by 0 bases and J by 8 bases; unmatched bases: 4. CDR3 sequence reads: CASSLAGGQDEQFF. For the CDR3, the DNA is TGTGCCAGCAGCTTAGCAGGGGGCCAGGATGAGCAGTTCTTC.

The rearrangement links TRBV6-1 to TRBJ1-3; D not resolved. The CDR3 contains 12 residues. Germline values: CDR1 MNHNS, CDR2 SASEGT. The V and J ends lost 3 bases and 4 bases respectively, with 4 bases between them. This CDR3 reads CASSDRGNTIYF. CDR3 bases: TGTGCCAGCAGTGATCGGGGAAACACCATATATTTT.

The chain recombines TRBV11-2 with TRBJ2-5; D ambiguous. The V end lost 7 bases, the J end lost 1 base, and 16 bases lay between the germline ends. The CDR3 spans 15 residues. The germline V gene has CDR1 SGHAT and CDR2 FQNNGV. CDR3: CASKKDNDLQETQYF. CDR3 nucleotide sequence: TGTGCCAGCAAAAAGGATAACGACCTCCAAGAGACCCAGTACTTC.

The J gene is TRBJ1-5, the V gene TRBV7-9; tentatively, D is TRBD1 (5 bases). Per germline, CDR1 SEHNR and CDR2 FQNEAQ (reference sequence). V lost 5 bases, J lost 4 bases, and 12 bases lay in between. The CDR3 is made up of 14 amino acids. DNA for the CDR3: TGTGCCAGCAGCGCACGGGAGGGGAATCAGCCCCAGCATTTT. Translation: CASSAREGNQPQHF.

J is TRBJ1-5 and V is TRBV2; D not resolved. The CDR3 loop spans 12 amino acids. Germline V CDR1 and CDR2: SNHLY, FYNNEI. Deletions cut 7 bases from V and 5 bases from J, with 9 bases between. The CDR3 spells CASTRGDQPQHF. In nucleotides, the CDR3 is TGTGCCAGCACCCGAGGCGATCAGCCCCAGCATTTT.

A single count supports this clone. The chain is built from TRBV15 and TRBJ2-3; 7 nucleotides align to TRBD1. Per germline, CDR1 LNHNV and CDR2 YYDKDF (reference sequence). This CDR3 is 16 amino acids long. V gave up 2 bases and J gave up 1 base; unmatched junction bases: 6. The CDR3: CATSRPSGTGTDTQYF. In DNA, the CDR3 is TGTGCCACCAGCAGACCTTCCGGGACAGGCACAGATACGCAGTATTTT.